These 7 T cell receptor beta chains came from one sample sequenced in a study of cytomegalovirus exposure and HLA in healthy donors. Primers: 60 Vbeta forward and 13 Jbeta reverse. Generated by immunoSEQ multiplex PCR, the TCRdb table keeps only in-frame clones and is missing some. This sample carries some 170,000 clones, over 65% of them seen once, and the ten largest clones take roughly 3.5%. Sequenced material: PBMCs. The origin of the receptors is a woman aged 60-75 years in good health and CMV-seropositive.

The rearrangement joins TRBV29-1 to TRBJ1-1, with D possibly matching TRBD1 (5 bases). Germline V CDR1 and CDR2: SQVTM, ANQGSEA. V lost 7 bases and J 0 bases, leaving 21 bases between the germline ends. The CDR3 consists of 16 residues. This CDR3 is CSARGRRGTMNTEAFF. The CDR3 nucleotides read TGCAGCGCCCGAGGGCGGAGGGGTACTATGAACACTGAAGCTTTCTTT.

This clone was detected once. V is TRBV5-4 and J is TRBJ2-3, with unresolved D. The CDR3 spans 13 residues. Germline CDR1 and CDR2: SGHNT and YYREEE (reference sequence). The V and J ends lost 3 bases and 3 bases respectively, with 8 bases between them. The CDR3 here is CASSSPQTDTQYF. The DNA for the CDR3 is TGTGCCAGCAGCTCGCCCCAGACAGATACGCAGTATTTT.

The rearrangement joins TRBV6-1 to TRBJ1-1, with TRBD1 identical over 8 bases. The germline CDR1 and CDR2 sequences are MNHNS and SASEGT. There are 17 residues in the CDR3. V trimming: 3 bases; J trimming: 1 base; junction bases outside the gene matches: 10. CDR3 DNA sequence: TGTGCCAGCAGTGAGAAGACAGGGGTGAGGACGAACACTGAAGCTTTCTTT. Protein product: CASSEKTGVRTNTEAFF.

In the case of this clone: The junction does not match germline at one end; this may be a read error. The rearrangement uses TRBV14 and TRBJ2-6, with D perhaps matching TRBD1 (6 bases). Per germline, CDR1 SGHDN and CDR2 FVKESK. The CDR3 spans 17 residues. Here the CDR3 DNA reads TGTGCCAGTCGTGGCCGGACAGCTCAATTGGGGGCCAACGGCCTGACTTTC. Amino acid sequence: CASRGRTAQLGANGLTF. The full variable domain, completed using reference TRBV14 and TRBJ2-6, is EAGVTQFPSHSVIEKGQTVTLRCDPISGHDNLYWYRRVMGKEIKFLLHFVKESKQDESGMPNNRFLAERTGGTYSTLKVQPAELEDSGVYFCASRGRTAQLGANGLTFGAGSRLTVL.

This clone was recorded once. The rearrangement joins TRBV27 to TRBJ2-7; 10 nucleotides agree with TRBD1. There are 15 residues in the CDR3. Per germline, CDR1 MNHEY and CDR2 SMNVEV (reference sequence). V was clipped by 0 bases and J by 4 bases; unmatched bases: 3. This CDR3 is CASSLSGDRGYEQYF. DNA for the CDR3: TGTGCCAGCAGTTTATCAGGGGACAGGGGATACGAGCAGTACTTC.

A remark on this clone: At one end, the junction sequence differs from germline, possibly due to a read error. V and J are TRBV5-1 and TRBJ2-6, with D possibly being TRBD2 (5 bases). The germline V gene encodes CDR1 SGHRS and CDR2 YFSETQ. The CDR3 consists of 15 residues. CDR3 nucleotides: TGCGTCAGCGGTAAGAGAAGCTCTGGGGCCAACGTCCTGACTTTC. It is translated as CVSGKRSSGANVLTF.

The chain is built from TRBV2 and TRBJ2-1; TRBD2 agrees at 11 bases. Trimming removed 6 bases from V and 6 bases from J; junction bases left unmatched: 7. Looked up from germline, CDR1 is SNHLY and CDR2 is FYNNEI. The CDR3 runs 15 residues. CDR3 sequence (DNA): TGTGCCAGCAGCGAGGGACTAGCGGTTCTCAATGAGCAGTTCTTC. This sequence encodes CASSEGLAVLNEQFF.